What follows describes a single TCR beta chain. This clonotype was detected many times. Its antigen is unknown. Base qualities are not provided; no much larger clone lies one nucleotide away. Bone marrow was sampled from every patient at the time of active disease. Ficoll-Hypaque density gradient centrifugation was used to isolate bone marrow mononuclear cells. Myeloma plasma cells were removed and CD138-negative cells were collected by negative selection after labeling with CD138 magnetic microbeads on a MACS separator. Flow cytometry with CD138 antibodies on an Attune NxT was used to check how pure the isolated cells were. Total RNA was extracted with TRIzol reagent and quantified with a NanoDrop spectrophotometer. Paired RNA-seq and IR-seq were performed on each patient's CD138-negative bone marrow sample. This sample is part of a study of read filtering for tumor transcriptome and immune sequencing (dated by TCRdb to 2020 to 2021). Background for the entire study: The cohort had 17 male and approximately 13 female patients with a mean age of roughly 64 years, ranging from about 47 to 90. TCR repertoires obtained by targeted immune repertoire sequencing and by bulk whole-transcriptome sequencing performed on the same bone marrow samples were compared. Whole-transcriptome libraries were prepared with the TruSeq RNA Access Library Prep Kit after DNase treatment. By revised international staging, 8 patients were R-ISS I, fewer than 20 were R-ISS II and more than five were R-ISS III. One main goal was a read-filtering strategy for immune repertoire data, in particular deciding whether clonotypes backed by only one read should be removed. Per sample, about 4.05 to 10.27 million TCR-region mapped reads were obtained with IR-seq, compared with only 85 to 1273 with RNA-seq.

What the study reported, not specific to this receptor: The sorted CD138-negative fraction was a mixed bone marrow immune population, not purified T cells. When single-read clonotypes were removed, the proportions of shared clonotypes in IR-seq and RNA-seq correlated more strongly. Clonotypes were captured by IR-seq at much higher depth and more reliably than by RNA-seq, and smaller IR-seq throughput was sufficient for identification of most shared clonotypes. Single-read clonotypes made up roughly four fifths of clonotypes but 3% to 3.5% of total reads in IR-seq, and around 73% of clonotypes and 44.6% of reads in RNA-seq.

The germline V gene (reference sequence) specifies LGHDT as CDR1 and YNNKEL as CDR2. Relative to germline, V is 0 bases shorter and J is 1 base shorter, with 6 bases between their ends. From the cysteine through the phenylalanine, the CDR3 covers 14 amino acids. Solely the CDR3 DNA is kept, with 42 bases framed from the first base. TCR libraries were built from approximately 400 ng RNA with the Immunoverse kit, using molecular barcoded adaptors covering alpha/delta and beta/gamma chains. TCR library preparation used the same RNA that went into transcriptome sequencing. Sequencing of the TCR libraries was done on an Illumina HiSeq 4000 with 2 x 150 cycles. On the study's bioinformatics: MiXCR aligned TCR reads to human V, D, J and C references and assembled the aligned reads into CDR3 clonotypes, with quality filtering and error correction included. The tcR package in R was used to analyze clonotype counts and gene usage diversity. Raw mapping reads were checked after the RNA-seq reads had been mapped by STAR aligner version 2.5.3a onto the human GRCh37 genome. To test the effect of sequencing depth on detected clonotypes, IR-seq fastq files were randomly downsampled using Seqtk 1.3. The raw public data were reprocessed by TCRdb itself: fastp quality trimming at Q25, MiXCR clonotype calling, in-frame beta chains only. Each entry is one CDR3 protein sequence, shown with its most common DNA and genes. TCRdb's processing, not the authors' own work, is the source of the V and J calls. The sample records 100,000 to 150,000 distinct CDR3 sequences, 13% of which are singletons. The ten largest clones represent around 10% of the sample.

Sample: a population of CD138-negative cells sorted from bone marrow. Per the publication, the cell subset or site label means: bone marrow mononuclear cells depleted of CD138+ plasma/myeloma cells by negative magnetic selection. This TCR was recovered from a donor at least 40 years old with multiple myeloma. The chain employs TRBV3-1 and TRBJ1-1, with an unclear D gene assignment. Read as DNA, the sequence is TGTGCCAGCAGCCAAGAGTCACGGAACACTGAAGCTTTCTTT. Its product reads: CASSQESRNTEAFF.